These 2 T cell receptor beta chains share one sample of origin, sequenced in a study of vaccination and CD4 T cells after COVID-19. Cultured CD4+ T cell DNA was sequenced using the Oncomine TCR Beta short-read assay. TCRdb recomputed calls from the PCR reads with MiXCR, one row per CDR3 protein. The repertoire holds over 11,000 distinct CDR3 sequences, with under 25% as singletons. Treatment described: approximately nine-day PBMC culture with coronavirus spike peptide pools or control peptides (ViraFEST assay). Which antigens these TCRs recognize remains unknown. The sample taken for sequencing was cultured CD4+ T cells from blood. The receptors shown here come from a human donor with COVID-19.

This clonotype showed up just a few times. An end of the junction differs from the germline gene, which may be a read error. The chain has TRBV5-1 and TRBJ2-6; no firm D call. The germline gives CDR1 SGHRS, CDR2 YFSETQ. The CDR3 is made up of 16 amino acids. This CDR3 is CASSLDSLSGANVLTF. In nucleotides, the CDR3 is TGCGCCAGCAGCTTGGACAGCCTCTCTGGAGCCAACGTCCTGACTTTC.

This clonotype was recorded a few times. The genes are TRBV18 and TRBJ2-3; TRBD2 aligns across 9 bases. V lost 6 bases, J lost 4 bases, and 5 bases stayed unmatched. Germline V CDR1 and CDR2: KGHSH, LQKENI. This CDR3 has 14 amino acids. Here the CDR3 DNA reads TGTGCCAGCTCTCGCGGGGGGGCGGCAGATACGCAGTATTTT. It encodes CASSRGGAADTQYF.